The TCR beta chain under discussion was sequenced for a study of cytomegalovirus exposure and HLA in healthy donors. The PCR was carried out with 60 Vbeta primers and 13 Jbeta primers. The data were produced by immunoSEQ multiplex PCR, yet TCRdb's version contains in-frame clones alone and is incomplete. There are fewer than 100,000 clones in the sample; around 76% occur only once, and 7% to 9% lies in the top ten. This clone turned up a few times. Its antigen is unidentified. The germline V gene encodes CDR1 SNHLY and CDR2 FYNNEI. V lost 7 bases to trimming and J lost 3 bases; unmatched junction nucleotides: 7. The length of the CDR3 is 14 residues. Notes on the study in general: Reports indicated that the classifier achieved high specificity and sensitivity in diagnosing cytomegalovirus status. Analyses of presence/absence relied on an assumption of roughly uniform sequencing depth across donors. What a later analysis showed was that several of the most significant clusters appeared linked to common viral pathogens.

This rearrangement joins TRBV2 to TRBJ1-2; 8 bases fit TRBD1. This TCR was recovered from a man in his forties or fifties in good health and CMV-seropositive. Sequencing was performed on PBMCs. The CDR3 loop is CASTGQGGDYGYTF. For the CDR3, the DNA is TGTGCCAGCACTGGACAGGGCGGTGACTATGGCTACACCTTC.